Here is one T cell receptor (beta chain) with its context. Antigen unknown. This entry belongs to a study of brain metastases from non-small cell lung cancer. Germline values: CDR1 KGHSH, CDR2 LQKENI. The CDR3 runs to 15 residues. V was shortened by 4 bases and J by 7 bases, with 19 bases between the two germline ends. Assay: immunoSEQ multiplex PCR; the TCRdb copy retains only in-frame clones and omits some. This table has 15,000 or so clones, about four fifths appearing once. Study-level findings and limits: Expanded T-cell clones appeared in around 68% of brain metastases over primaries. Compared with primary tumors, brain metastases showed less T-cell infiltration. TCR repertoires overlapped largely between brain metastases and matched primaries.

This TCR was sampled from a donor over 35 with non-small cell lung cancer. Sequenced: primary lung tumor tissue. This chain links TRBV18 with TRBJ1-2, with unresolved D. CDR3 nucleotide sequence: TGTGCCAGCTCACGCCTTTTGGAGATCGAAGTTGGCTACACCTTC. Protein sequence: CASSRLLEIEVGYTF.